Listed here is a single T cell receptor (beta chain). Trimming removed 0 bases from V and 2 bases from J, with 12 bases in between. The CDR3 has 15 residues. Germline-derived CDR1 and CDR2 are SGHKS and YYEKEE (reference sequence). This specimen belongs to a study of blood T cell repertoires in COVID-19. Study-wide background: PBMCs, B-cell-depleted T cells, or T cells were the source of the cDNA or gDNA that made up the material.

Original analysis: Cell counts per sample came from amplifying reference gene primers. Only in-frame clones appear in the TCRdb table, and some are missing; sequencing was by immunoSEQ multiplex PCR. D and trimming were read from the DNA, whereas the V and J calls and clone size are those reported in that table. The sample lists fewer than 500,000 clones, more than 75% seen once, with about 1.2% in the top ten. The chain joins TRBV5-5 to TRBJ2-7; D gene ambiguous. The source of this sequence is a human donor with acute or convalescent COVID-19. The donor label of this sample is uncertain. Sequenced input: peripheral blood. The CDR3 is CASSLGPARPYEQYF. The CDR3, as DNA: TGTGCCAGCAGCTTGGGGCCAGCGCGTCCCTACGAGCAGTACTTC.